A single sample is the source of the 14 T cell receptor beta chains below, sequenced in a study of T-cell memory formation after mild COVID-19. One entry per CDR3 protein results from TCRdb running MiXCR on the 5' RACE reads. Of some 50,000 distinct CDR3 sequences listed, 27% are singletons. Specimen: PBMCs or a T cell subset sorted from them (not recorded which). Receptor source: a man aged 18 to 29 who had mild COVID-19 (a few samples of this study predate the infection). Cell type and time point are not known.

The chain links TRBV12-3 or TRBV12-4 to TRBJ2-1, with TRBD2 as a possible D gene (6 bases). V was clipped by 5 bases and J by 15 bases, with 20 bases between them. This CDR3 region has 13 residues. CDR3 sequence reads: CASSAGGAGIGFF. CDR3 sequence (DNA): TGTGCCAGCAGTGCCGGGGGAGCGGGCATTGGGTTCTTC.

This clonotype was detected many times. CDR3 loop: CASSLELAGDTQYF. CDR3 sequence (DNA): TGTGCCAGCAGCTTAGAGCTAGCGGGAGATACGCAGTATTTT. V and J are TRBV7-2 and TRBJ2-3; TRBD2 matches at 8 bases. V shed 1 base, J shed 5 bases, and the junction held 2 bases outside the gene matches. The germline V gene has CDR1 SGHTA and CDR2 FQGNSA. This CDR3 region has 14 residues.

Written as DNA, the CDR3 is TGCAGTGCTAGAAAGGCAGGGGACCGCGGGGAGCTGTTTTTT. It is translated as CSARKAGDRGELFF. The genes are TRBV20-1 and TRBJ2-2; weak D call: TRBD1 (6 bases). The length of the CDR3 is 14 residues. Germline V gives CDR1 DFQATT, CDR2 SNEGSKA (reference sequence). V lost 2 bases, J lost 7 bases, and 14 bases lay in between.

The CDR3 nucleotides are TGTGCCAGCAGTCCGGGACTAGAGTCTTCTCCGTTCTTC. This translates into CASSPGLESSPFF. The rearrangement uses TRBV12-3 or TRBV12-4 and TRBJ2-1; 8 bases agree with TRBD2. The CDR3 loop spans 13 amino acids. V shed 5 bases and J 15 bases; nucleotides not matched to a gene: 12.

V usage is TRBV19 and J usage is TRBJ1-1; TRBD1 matches at 11 bases. CDR3 length: 16 amino acids. Per germline, CDR1 LNHDA and CDR2 SQIVND (reference sequence). Unmatched junction bases numbered 13, after V lost 7 bases and J lost 6 bases. CDR3 amino acids: CASTDPPDRGRAEAFF. The CDR3 nucleotides read TGTGCCAGTACCGACCCCCCGGACAGGGGGCGAGCTGAAGCTTTCTTT. The entire variable domain, with the rest obtained from reference TRBV19 and TRBJ1-1, is as follows: DGGITQSPKYLFRKEGQNVTLSCEQNLNHDAMYWYRQDPGQGLRLIYYSQIVNDFQKGDIAEGYSVSREKKESFPLTVTSAQKNPTAFYLCASTDPPDRGRAEAFFGQGTRLTVV.

This clonotype was seen at least ten times. This chain uses TRBV6-5 with TRBJ1-2; perhaps TRBD1 as D (5 bases). The CDR3 contains 15 residues. V lost 2 bases to trimming and J lost 5 bases, with 15 bases between them. In germline, CDR1 is MNHEY, CDR2 SVGAGI. This CDR3 is CASSYRSRGDYGYTF. CDR3 DNA: TGTGCCAGCAGTTACAGATCTCGGGGGGATTATGGCTACACCTTC.

This chain uses TRBV11-2 with TRBJ1-1; D is perhaps TRBD1 (5 bases). Germline lookup yields CDR1 SGHAT and CDR2 FQNNGV. V was trimmed by 1 base and J by 11 bases, leaving 17 bases between them. CDR3 length: 14 residues. The CDR3 DNA reads as TGTGCCAGCAGCTTAGTGGGGGATGATCAGAATGCTTTCTTT. Translating it yields CASSLVGDDQNAFF.

The chain joins TRBV6-1 to TRBJ2-7, with 8 positions matching TRBD1. Germline V gives CDR1 MNHNS, CDR2 SASEGT. There are 16 residues in the CDR3. The V gene end was trimmed by 6 bases and the J gene end by 6 bases; junction bases not matched to a gene: 16. DNA for the CDR3: TGTGCCAGCAGGCCTCCGGACAGGGTCTTTATCGGCGAGCAGTACGTC. It yields the protein CASRPPDRVFIGEQYV.

This rearrangement joins TRBV12-3 or TRBV12-4 to TRBJ2-2; D might be TRBD1 (5 bases). V dropped 2 bases and J dropped 2 bases, with 6 bases sitting between them. The CDR3 sequence is 14 residues long. CDR3 coding DNA: TGTGCCAGCAGTTTAAGGGGCAACACCGGGGAGCTGTTTTTT. Protein: CASSLRGNTGELFF.

The V gene is TRBV29-1, the J gene TRBJ1-1; TRBD1 might be the D (6 bases). V lost 3 bases, J lost 1 base, and 12 bases lay in between. The germline CDR1 and CDR2 sequences are SQVTM and ANQGSEA. The CDR3 has 14 residues. The CDR3 is CSVEAGASNTEAFF. CDR3 bases: TGCAGCGTTGAGGCGGGGGCTTCGAACACTGAAGCTTTCTTT.

This clonotype came up a few times. The chain recombines TRBV29-1 with TRBJ2-3; 13 bases are shared with TRBD2. The CDR3 spans 17 residues. Per the germline V gene, CDR1 is SQVTM and CDR2 is ANQGSEA. V lost 5 bases, J lost 0 bases, and 8 bases stayed unmatched. CDR3 nucleotide sequence: TGCAGCGTTCGCGGGACTAGCGGGGAGACTAGCACAGATACGCAGTATTTT. As protein: CSVRGTSGETSTDTQYF.

Here the CDR3 reads CASSLDGYSGLETQYF. In DNA, the CDR3 is TGTGCCAGCAGCTTAGACGGGTACTCGGGGCTGGAGACCCAGTACTTC. V is TRBV7-8 and J is TRBJ2-5, with D perhaps being TRBD1 or TRBD2 (5 bases each). Germline CDR1 SGHVS, CDR2 FQNEAQ. V lost 1 base, J lost 5 bases, and 17 bases lay in between. The CDR3 is 16 amino acids.

The genes are TRBV7-9 and TRBJ1-1; the match to TRBD1 covers 10 bases. Germline CDR1 and CDR2: SEHNR and FQNEAQ (reference sequence). This CDR3 has 16 residues. V shed 5 bases, J shed 5 bases, and the junction held 11 bases outside the gene matches. Written as DNA, the CDR3 is TGTGCCAGCAGCCAGAGAGGGACAGGGGTGGAGACTGAAGCTTTCTTT. Its translation is CASSQRGTGVETEAFF.

The V call is TRBV5-1, the J call TRBJ1-6; TRBD1 aligns across 9 bases. Germline values: CDR1 SGHRS, CDR2 YFSETQ. This CDR3 region has 15 residues. The V and J ends lost 4 bases and 10 bases, in that order; junction bases with no gene match: 9. The CDR3 protein is CASSPGDRVYSPLHF. For the CDR3, the DNA is TGCGCCAGCAGCCCAGGGGACAGGGTTTACTCACCCCTCCACTTT.